This TCR beta chain was retrieved from a study of T-cell memory formation after mild COVID-19. Study-wide points: The CD4+ clones that contracted clustered mainly within CM and EM, and the CD8+ clones concentrated in EMRA. Memory from before infection featured some responding clones, which suggests cross-reactive memory joined.

About this clonotype itself: Its antigen is as yet unknown.

Each CDR3 protein gets one entry after TCRdb re-called the 5' RACE reads with MiXCR. The table has roughly 100,000 distinct CDR3 sequences, approximately 16% seen once. Germline values: CDR1 SEHNR, CDR2 FQNEAQ (reference sequence). The CDR3 sequence is 12 residues long. V lost 6 bases to trimming and J lost 5 bases, with 9 bases between them. This chain connects TRBV7-9 to TRBJ2-3, with unresolved D. Sequencing was carried out using PBMCs or a T cell subset sorted from them (not recorded which). The clonotype was recovered from a man in his late teens or twenties who had mild COVID-19 (a few samples of this study predate the infection). Cell type and time point are not known. Written as DNA, the CDR3 is TGTGCCAGCAGTCCCCTAGAAGATACGCAGTATTTT. Its translation: CASSPLEDTQYF.